This TCR beta chain emerged from a study of blood T cell repertoires in COVID-19. In germline, CDR1 is SEHNR, CDR2 FQNEAQ (reference sequence). The CDR3 length is 14 residues. After removal of 5 bases from V and 2 bases from J, the junction contained 3 bases not matched to a gene. TCRdb's table, derived via immunoSEQ multiplex PCR, lists solely in-frame clones and lacks some. The sample carries around 190,000 clones, roughly 87% recorded once. The sequenced material came from PBMCs or T cells enriched from blood (not recorded which). The TCR comes from a man between 18 and 35 years old with acute COVID-19. The rearrangement joins TRBV7-9 to TRBJ1-2; 9 positions match TRBD1. The chain's CDR3 is CASSPGQGNYGYTF. The CDR3 DNA is TGTGCCAGCAGCCCAGGACAGGGGAACTATGGCTACACCTTC. Using reference TRBV7-9 and TRBJ1-2 for the parts outside the CDR3, the full variable domain is DTGVSQNPRHKITKRGQNVTFRCDPISEHNRLYWYRQTLGQGPEFLTYFQNEAQLEKSRLLSDRFSAERPKGSFSTLEIQRTEQGDSAMYLCASSPGQGNYGYTFGSGTRLTVV.